A single sample is the source of the 13 T cell receptor beta chains below, sequenced in a study of response to subunit inactivated influenza vaccine (dated by TCRdb to the late 2010s). The library was built by means of RT-PCR. The listed sequencing device is Illumina HiSeq 2500. TCRdb took the public reads, trimmed them with fastp at Q25, ran MiXCR for clone calling and kept in-frame beta chains. Under each unique CDR3 protein, matching rows form one entry showing the most common genes and DNA. The sample records around 580,000 distinct CDR3 sequences, 12% to 15% of which are singletons. Of the sample, around 10% is held by the ten largest clones. The source was PBMCs from blood, collected 11 to 12 days after vaccination. Source of these receptors: a man aged 50-59 years who received an inactivated influenza vaccine. Donor details come from another sample of the same person, matched by shared clones.

Only a few counts were recorded for this clonotype. The J gene is TRBJ2-3, the V gene TRBV4-3, with 10 bases that match TRBD1. CDR3 length: 15 residues. V dropped 2 bases and J dropped 3; count of bases not matched to a gene: 2. Germline V gene lookup returns CDR1 LGHNA and CDR2 YSLEER. DNA for the CDR3: TGCGCCAGCAGCCAACCGGGACAGGGGACAGATACGCAGTATTTT. Its protein product is CASSQPGQGTDTQYF.

The genes are TRBV18 and TRBJ2-1; 12 bases match TRBD2. Germline values: CDR1 KGHSH, CDR2 LQKENI. The CDR3 totals 13 residues. V lost 8 bases, J lost 8 bases, and 4 bases stayed unmatched. CDR3 nucleotide sequence: TGTGCCAGCCGACTAGCGGGAGAGCATGAGCAGTTCTTC. Its protein product is CASRLAGEHEQFF.

This clonotype was seen only a few times. The genes are TRBV12-3 or TRBV12-4 and TRBJ1-2; D unclear. CDR3 length: 17 amino acids. Trimming left V 7 bases short and J 4 bases short, with 25 bases between. In DNA form, the CDR3 reads TGTGCCAGCACCGTAGATGGGCCCTCCGGCAGAGGCTATGGCTACACCTTC. Its protein product is CASTVDGPSGRGYGYTF.

This clonotype turned up a few times. The chain links TRBV20-1 to TRBJ2-1; possibly TRBD2 for D (5 bases). CDR3 length: 15 amino acids. The germline V and J ends were trimmed by 3 bases and 6 bases, with 18 bases remaining between them. CDR1 is DFQATT and CDR2 is SNEGSKA in the germline V gene (reference sequence). The DNA for the CDR3 is TGCAGTGCTAGCGGGGTCCCTCCTCTTAGCAATGAGCAGTTCTTC. The encoded protein is CSASGVPPLSNEQFF.

This clonotype was found many times. This rearrangement joins TRBV5-1 to TRBJ1-1; 7 bases line up with TRBD1. CDR1 is SGHRS, CDR2 YFSETQ, per germline. Unmatched junction bases numbered 8, after V lost 7 bases and J lost 8 bases. The CDR3 covers 12 residues. The CDR3 spells CASSNPGQEAFF. The CDR3 DNA reads as TGCGCCAGCTCCAACCCGGGACAGGAAGCTTTCTTT.

This clonotype was seen ten or more times. This chain joins TRBV20-1 and TRBJ2-1, with D possibly TRBD2 on 5 matching bases. In germline, CDR1 is DFQATT, CDR2 SNEGSKA (reference sequence). This CDR3 has 14 residues. The V end was cut by 1 base, the J end by 4 bases, with 11 bases between. The CDR3 spells CSARAGEPYNEQFF. Here the CDR3 DNA reads TGCAGTGCTAGAGCCGGGGAGCCGTACAATGAGCAGTTCTTC.

V and J are TRBV4-3 and TRBJ2-1; maybe TRBD1 (6 bases). Trimming pared 2 bases from V and 0 bases from J, leaving 11 bases between. The CDR3 has 16 amino acids. Germline CDR1 LGHNA, CDR2 YSLEER. The CDR3 is CASSQLGGSSYNEQFF. The CDR3 bases are TGCGCCAGCAGCCAACTAGGGGGAAGCTCCTACAATGAGCAGTTCTTC.

The chain joins TRBV29-1 to TRBJ1-1; D ambiguous. Germline CDR1 reads SQVTM; CDR2 reads ANQGSEA. The CDR3 sequence is 17 residues long. V lost 4 bases, J lost 0 bases, and 21 bases lay in between. CDR3 sequence reads: CSVVPQRSSWVNTEAFF. The CDR3 DNA sequence: TGCAGCGTTGTTCCCCAAAGGAGTTCGTGGGTGAACACTGAAGCTTTCTTT.

The V and J genes are TRBV10-2 and TRBJ2-5; D unresolved. This CDR3 has 14 residues. Trimming stripped 5 bases from V and 4 bases from J, with 14 bases between. CDR1 is WSHSY, CDR2 SAAADI, per germline. The CDR3 loop is CASSPDPDTETQYF. The CDR3 DNA reads as TGCGCCAGCAGTCCGGACCCGGATACAGAGACCCAGTACTTC.

This clonotype was counted between two and nine times. The chain carries TRBV11-2 and TRBJ2-1; the match to TRBD2 covers 7 bases. Germline V gene lookup returns CDR1 SGHAT and CDR2 FQNNGV. This CDR3 has 16 amino acids. Unmatched junction bases numbered 10, after V lost 2 bases and J lost 6 bases. The DNA for the CDR3 is TGTGCCAGCAGCTTAACCCAGACTAGCAGCGGCAATGAGCAGTTCTTC. Residues: CASSLTQTSSGNEQFF.

This clonotype was counted between two and nine times. This chain uses TRBV6-2 or TRBV6-3 with TRBJ2-1, with 10 nucleotides matching TRBD2. V trimming: 6 bases; J trimming: 2 bases; junction bases outside the gene matches: 10. The germline V gene encodes CDR1 MNHEY and CDR2 SVGEGT. The CDR3 is 17 amino acids. The CDR3 protein is CASRPGASGGPYNEQFF. Here the CDR3 DNA reads TGTGCCAGCAGGCCTGGGGCTAGCGGGGGACCCTACAATGAGCAGTTCTTC.

This clonotype was seen only a few times. The chain carries TRBV7-2 and TRBJ2-1, with 13 bases matching TRBD2. The CDR3 is made up of 17 amino acids. Germline lookup yields CDR1 SGHTA and CDR2 FQGNSA. With V trimmed by 1 base and J by 4 bases, 4 bases remained unmatched. The CDR3 DNA sequence: TGTGCCAGCAGCTTAGTAATACTAGCGGGGGGGTACAATGAGCAGTTCTTC. This codes for CASSLVILAGGYNEQFF.

The table lists this clonotype with many counts. The CDR3 spells CASSYSDNEQFF. The DNA for the CDR3 is TGTGCCAGCAGTTACTCGGACAATGAGCAGTTCTTC. The chain carries TRBV6-6 and TRBJ2-1; no clear D gene. V was cut by 0 bases and J by 5 bases, with 2 bases left in between. The CDR3 length is 12 residues. In germline, CDR1 is MNHNY, CDR2 SVGAGI (reference sequence).